Many counts were recorded for the clone carrying this T cell receptor beta chain. Germline-derived CDR1 and CDR2 are DFQATT and SNEGSKA (reference sequence). This CDR3 spans 15 amino acids. Trimming removed 1 base from V and 7 bases from J; junction bases left unmatched: 4. Construction of TCR beta libraries relied on iRepertoire HTBI primers and on Arm-PCR targeting CDR3 regions. MiXCR was run by TCRdb on the multiplex PCR reads, yielding one entry per CDR3 protein. The table has 500,000 or so distinct CDR3 sequences, roughly 15% seen once. This specimen comes from a study of regulatory T cells in long-lasting Graves disease. Time point in this sample: newly diagnosed GD, antithyroid drugs for less than 3 months. Scientists built the TCR library using RNA that was extracted from PBMCs. This sample was also put to use in a study of T cells in Graves' hyperthyroidism and ophthalmopathy.

The receptor comes from a man aged 35 to 55 with Graves disease. This material consisted of peripheral blood mononuclear cells (PBMCs), taken at new diagnosis, from a patient treated with antithyroid drugs. The rearrangement joins TRBV20-1 to TRBJ2-1; TRBD2 aligns across 13 bases. The CDR3 nucleotides are TGCAGTGCTAGAGCCGGACTAGCGGGAGTGAATGAGCAGTTCTTC. It yields the protein CSARAGLAGVNEQFF.